This is a list of T cell receptor beta chains from one sample in a study of T cell responses to AZD1222 COVID-19 vaccine. Data came from immunoSEQ multiplex PCR; TCRdb stores just in-frame clones and leaves some out. The repertoire holds tens of thousands of clones, with roughly 84% as singletons. The sample in question was peripheral blood, obtained 28 days after the second AZD1222 dose. The receptors were sampled from an adult who received the AZD1222 COVID-19 vaccine. Each CDR3 is given with its conserved first and last residue. D genes are given only for firm matches. Some rows mark clone size as missing; the rest say once, few, many or name a class of expanded clone.

J	D	size	V	DNA	CDR3
TRBJ1-1	TRBD1	once	TRBV7-8	TGTGCCAGCAGCCCAACAGGGGAGGCTGAAGCTTTCTTT	CASSPTGEAEAFF
TRBJ1-2	-	-	TRBV27	TGTGCCAGCAGTTCCCCGGGCGTGAACTATGGCTACACCTTC	CASSSPGVNYGYTF
TRBJ2-1	TRBD2	-	TRBV4-1	TGCGCCAGCAGCCCGTTCCGGTTGCGGGAGTTCTACAATGAGCAGTTCTTC	CASSPFRLREFYNEQFF
TRBJ2-3	TRBD2	-	TRBV28	TGTGCCAGCAGTTTCCCTCTTAGCGGGGGGGGGAATACGCAGTATTTT	CASSFPLSGGGNTQYF
TRBJ2-5	-	-	TRBV28	TGTGCCAGCCTCCCGGGGGACAGCCAAGAAACCCAGTACTTC	CASLPGDSQETQYF
TRBJ2-7	-	-	TRBV5-1	TGCGCCAGCAGCCCGACTAGTCCTGTGAACGAGCAGTACTTC	CASSPTSPVNEQYF
TRBJ1-1	-	-	TRBV12-3/TRBV12-4	TGTGCCAGCAGCCTCTCGACAGGAGGAGAAGCTTTCTTT	CASSLSTGGEAFF
TRBJ1-1	-	once	TRBV2	TGTGCCAGCAAGGCCGGGGGGCGTTTTCACACTGAAGCTTTCTTT	CASKAGGRFHTEAFF
TRBJ1-1	-	-	TRBV12-5	TGTGCTAGTGGTTTGGGAGTGGTGAGAACTGAAGCTTTCTTT	CASGLGVVRTEAFF
TRBJ1-1	-	-	TRBV11-2	TGTGCCAGCAGCTTACTACAGTTGTACACTGAAGCTTTCTTT	CASSLLQLYTEAFF
TRBJ1-2	-	-	TRBV2	TGTGCCAGCAGTGGAGACAGGCTAAACTATGGCTACACCTTC	CASSGDRLNYGYTF
TRBJ2-5	TRBD2	-	TRBV20-1	TGCAGTGCTAGTGGGGGGAGGGAGGAGCAAGAGACCCAGTACTTC	CSASGGREEQETQYF
TRBJ2-3	-	-	TRBV7-3	TGTGCCAGCAGCGACCTGGGATCGGATACGCAGTATTTT	CASSDLGSDTQYF
TRBJ2-5	-	-	TRBV5-1	TGCGCCAGCAGCTTGATGAACAAGGATTCGTACCAAGAGACCCAGTACTTC	CASSLMNKDSYQETQYF
TRBJ1-3	-	-	TRBV10-1	TGCGCCACCGGAACATCTGGAAACACCATATATTTT	CATGTSGNTIYF
TRBJ2-1	TRBD2	-	TRBV10-1	TGCGCCAGCAGCCCTAGCGGGGGGCCGAACAATGAGCAGTTCTTC	CASSPSGGPNNEQFF
TRBJ2-1	-	-	TRBV6-5	TGTGCCAGCAGTTCCCAGGACAGATTCAATGAGCAGTTCTTC	CASSSQDRFNEQFF
TRBJ2-5	-	-	TRBV11-2	TGTGCCAGCAGCTTAGTCCAAGAGACCCAGTACTTC	CASSLVQETQYF
TRBJ2-7	TRBD1	-	TRBV7-2	TGTGCCAGCAGCTTAGGGGGGACGCCGGGACAGGGTTTGTACGAGCAGTACTTC	CASSLGGTPGQGLYEQYF
TRBJ2-6	-	-	TRBV19	TGTGCCAGTAGTATAGATTCCTCTTCTGGGGCCAACGTCCTGACTTTC	CASSIDSSSGANVLTF
TRBJ2-3	-	-	TRBV19	TGTGCCAGTAGTAAGGGGCTGAGGGGGAGACGCACAGATACGCAGTATTTT	CASSKGLRGRRTDTQYF
TRBJ2-1	-	-	TRBV7-9	TGTGCCAGCAGCCGGACCGGGTTCCTCAATGAGCAGTTCTTC	CASSRTGFLNEQFF
TRBJ2-1	TRBD1	-	TRBV5-1	TGCGCCAGCAGCTTAGGGACAGCGAACTACAATGAGCAGTTCTTC	CASSLGTANYNEQFF
TRBJ2-2	-	-	TRBV7-2	TGTGCCAGCAGCTTGGGCAGGGGGAACACCGGGGAGCTGTTTTTT	CASSLGRGNTGELFF
TRBJ2-7	TRBD1	once	TRBV6-6	TGTGCCAGCAGTTCGGCGGGACAGGGTCACGGCGAGCAGTACTTC	CASSSAGQGHGEQYF
TRBJ1-3	-	-	TRBV6-1	TGTGCCAGCAGTGAATTTAATACCCTACGGACAGAGAGCTCTGGAAACACCATATATTTT	CASSEFNTLRTESSGNTIYF
TRBJ2-3	TRBD2	-	TRBV19	TGTGCCAGTAGTACCAAACCGGGACTAGGTCGAACCGAGTATTTT	CASSTKPGLGRTEYF
TRBJ2-3	TRBD2	-	TRBV6-5	TGTGCCAGCAGTTATGGAGGGCTAGCGGGTGGAGATACGCAGTATTTT	CASSYGGLAGGDTQYF
TRBJ2-7	-	-	TRBV10-3	TGTGCCATCAGTGAAGGGGCCGGGGCCCTGCACGAGCAGTACTTC	CAISEGAGALHEQYF
TRBJ2-2	-	-	TRBV27	TGTGCCAGCAGGCCCCCCCAGAGCTACATCACCGGGGAGCTGTTTTTT	CASRPPQSYITGELFF
TRBJ2-3	-	once	TRBV18	TGTGCCAGCTCACCCCGCGACAGTGGAGGGGGCACAGATACGCAGTATTTT	CASSPRDSGGGTDTQYF
TRBJ2-3	-	-	TRBV19	TGTGCCAGTAGTCCGACGCTAGGAGGGGCGCAGTATTTT	CASSPTLGGAQYF
TRBJ1-2	-	-	TRBV5-1	TGCGCCAGCAGCTTGAGTATTGGGGATGGCTATGGCTACACCTTC	CASSLSIGDGYGYTF
TRBJ2-7	TRBD1	-	TRBV5-4	TGTGCCAGCAGCGGGGGACAGGGGAGATACGAGCAGTACTTC	CASSGGQGRYEQYF
TRBJ2-1	TRBD2	-	TRBV6-5	TGTGCCAGCTGGGGACTAGCTGGGGCTGAGCAGTTCTTC	CASWGLAGAEQFF
TRBJ2-7	-	-	TRBV5-4	TGTGCCATCCCGGGACGAGACTCCTACGAGCAGTACTTC	CAIPGRDSYEQYF
TRBJ2-5	-	-	TRBV28	TGTGCCAGCAGTTTACCCACAGGGACGGGAGAGACCCAGTACTTC	CASSLPTGTGETQYF
TRBJ1-4	-	-	TRBV4-1	TGCGCCAGCAGCCAAGAATTTGCAGGGGAAAAACTGTTTTTT	CASSQEFAGEKLFF
TRBJ1-6	TRBD1	-	TRBV30	TGTGCCTGGATCAAGGGACAGTCCAATAATTCACCCCTCCACTTT	CAWIKGQSNNSPLHF
TRBJ1-4	TRBD1	-	TRBV7-8	TGTGCCAGCAGCCAAAACCCGGGACAGCGTAATGAAAAACTGTTTTTT	CASSQNPGQRNEKLFF
TRBJ1-5	-	-	TRBV5-1	TGCGCCAGCAGCTTGGAGGGTCAGAGCAATCAGCCCCAGCATTTT	CASSLEGQSNQPQHF